The present TCR beta chain was sequenced within a study of blood T cells in healthy people across ages. Study outcomes and limitations: Researchers judged that diversity estimates from one million T cells fell short of true values. The study found TCR beta diversity correlated strongly with naive T cell percentage.

Together with a sample-barcoded 5' primer, a J-beta primer mix was included in a second PCR lasting about 6 to 11 cycles. TCRdb used MiXCR to reprocess the 5' RACE reads, holding one entry per CDR3 protein. The sample has 710,000 or so distinct CDR3 sequences; 20% to 25% are singletons. Donor samples were obtained from healthy Caucasian individuals from Russia, aged about 6 to 90. No fewer than 6 micrograms of total RNA were isolated from every sample. This clonotype was seen only a few times. The antigen remains undetermined. This receptor was taken from a man between 65 and 79 years old in good health. The sample consisted of blood.

The CDR3 sequence: CSARPTGIADTQYF. CDR3 nucleotides: TGCAGTGCTAGACCTACAGGGATCGCAGATACGCAGTATTTT. The rearrangement uses TRBV20-1 and TRBJ2-3; possibly TRBD1 for D (6 bases). CDR1 is DFQATT and CDR2 is SNEGSKA in the germline V gene (reference sequence). V lost 2 bases and J lost 4, with 13 bases in between. CDR3 length: 14 amino acids.